Listed here are 14 T cell receptor beta chains from one sample, sequenced in a study of cytomegalovirus exposure and HLA in healthy donors. The assay was immunoSEQ multiplex PCR, and TCRdb's table has in-frame clones only and misses some. The table records 200,000 to 250,000 clones, roughly 87% of them present only once. The source material was PBMCs. These receptors originate from a man between 18 and 35 years old in good health and CMV-seropositive.

This clone showed up just once. V usage is TRBV5-1 and J usage is TRBJ2-7, with D possibly matching TRBD1 (6 bases). The CDR3 consists of 15 residues. V gave up 4 bases and J gave up 1 base, with 15 bases separating them. In germline, CDR1 is SGHRS, CDR2 YFSETQ. The CDR3 DNA follows: TGCGCCAGCAGCCCCTCATCGGGGACATCCTACGAGCAGTACTTC. Amino acids: CASSPSSGTSYEQYF.

J is TRBJ2-7 and V is TRBV27, with D uncertain. Trimming stripped 5 bases from V and 0 bases from J, with 17 bases between. The CDR3 is 16 residues long. Per the germline V gene, CDR1 is MNHEY and CDR2 is SMNVEV (reference sequence). The CDR3 nucleotides are TGTGCCAGCAGTCCCAACTATCGGACGGACTCCTACGAGCAGTACTTC. Protein sequence: CASSPNYRTDSYEQYF.

V usage is TRBV4-2 and J usage is TRBJ1-3; D call uncertain. The V gene's germline CDR1 is LGHNA and CDR2 YNFKEQ. Trimming left V 0 bases short and J 0 bases short, with 6 bases between. CDR3 length: 15 residues. For the CDR3, the DNA is TGTGCCAGCAGCCAAGAGAACACCTCTGGAAACACCATATATTTT. It translates to CASSQENTSGNTIYF.

This clone was detected once. The V call is TRBV4-2, the J call TRBJ2-7; no clear D gene. Germline assignment: CDR1 LGHNA and CDR2 YNFKEQ. The CDR3 length is 11 residues. V gave up 0 bases and J gave up 13 bases, with 10 bases separating them. The CDR3 spells CASSQDWSVYF. CDR3 bases: TGTGCCAGCAGCCAAGATTGGTCGGTATACTTC.

V and J are TRBV30 and TRBJ2-4; D gene unclear. Trimming removed 5 bases at V and 0 bases at J, with 8 bases between. The V gene's germline CDR1 is GTSNPN and CDR2 SVGIG (reference sequence). The CDR3 is made up of 13 amino acids. Written as DNA, the CDR3 is TGTGCCTGGGGACGAATAGCCAAAAACATTCAGTACTTC. Translation: CAWGRIAKNIQYF.

The chain is built from TRBV5-1 and TRBJ1-4; 12 nucleotides align to TRBD1. This CDR3 spans 17 amino acids. The germline V gene has CDR1 SGHRS and CDR2 YFSETQ. V gave up 2 bases and J gave up 5 bases; unmatched junction bases: 7. CDR3 nucleotides: TGCGCCAGCAGCTTATCCGGGACAGGGGGCGCAAATGAAAAACTGTTTTTT. It codes for CASSLSGTGGANEKLFF.

This clone was seen a few times. The chain recombines TRBV6-1 with TRBJ1-1; D gene unclear. The CDR3 contains 13 residues. Germline CDR1 is MNHNS and CDR2 is SASEGT. V shed 0 bases and J shed 2 bases, with 4 bases lying between them. The CDR3 sequence is CASSEADNTEAFF. CDR3 nucleotides: TGTGCCAGCAGTGAAGCGGACAACACTGAAGCTTTCTTT.

This chain links TRBV5-1 with TRBJ1-3; no firm D call. The CDR3 totals 15 residues. The germline V gene encodes CDR1 SGHRS and CDR2 YFSETQ. The ends were cut back, 1 base at V and 8 bases at J, with 16 bases in the middle. The CDR3 region is CASSLYRGSEDTIYF. Here the CDR3 DNA reads TGCGCCAGCAGCTTGTATAGAGGTTCGGAGGACACCATATATTTT.

The chain recombines TRBV11-1 with TRBJ1-1; D ambiguous. Germline V gene lookup returns CDR1 SGHAT and CDR2 FQDESV (reference sequence). The CDR3 has 17 amino acids. The V and J ends lost 1 base and 1 base respectively, with 16 bases between them. CDR3 sequence (DNA): TGTGCCAGCAGCTTAGAGCGGTATAGCAGGAAGAACACTGAAGCTTTCTTT. As protein: CASSLERYSRKNTEAFF.

The J gene is TRBJ2-5, the V gene TRBV9; D remains unclear. Trimming took off 4 bases at V and 4 bases at J, with 14 bases between the two ends. There are 14 residues in the CDR3. The germline gives CDR1 SGDLS, CDR2 YYNGEE. CDR3 sequence: CASSSQVGRETQYF. Here the CDR3 DNA reads TGTGCCAGCAGCTCCCAGGTGGGTCGAGAGACCCAGTACTTC.

V gene TRBV28 combines with J gene TRBJ1-5; a possible D gene is TRBD1 (5 bases). The V gene lost 6 bases and the J gene lost 1 base, with 16 bases spanning the gap. Germline-derived CDR1 and CDR2 are MDHEN and SYDVKM. The CDR3 is made up of 16 amino acids. CDR3: CASSPYSGRSNQPQHF. The CDR3 DNA reads as TGTGCCAGCAGCCCATATTCAGGGAGGAGCAATCAGCCCCAGCATTTT.

The V gene is TRBV4-1, the J gene TRBJ2-3; either TRBD1 or TRBD2 may fit D (5 bases each). This CDR3 has 16 amino acids. Trimming cost V 0 bases and J 6 bases, with 16 bases left between them. CDR1 MGHRA and CDR2 YSYEKL come from the germline V gene. CDR3 DNA sequence: TGCGCCAGCAGCCAAGATCCAGGGAGTGTTATTGATACGCAGTATTTT. This gives the protein CASSQDPGSVIDTQYF.

The rearrangement joins TRBV27 to TRBJ2-1; TRBD1 agrees at 7 bases. In germline, CDR1 is MNHEY, CDR2 SMNVEV (reference sequence). V lost 4 bases and J lost 6; bases outside the gene matches: 12. This CDR3 contains 16 residues. As DNA, the CDR3 is TGTGCCAGCAGTTCCCAACCCCCCGGGACAGCCAATGAGCAGTTCTTC. It yields the protein CASSSQPPGTANEQFF.

The chain links TRBV5-1 to TRBJ2-7, with D perhaps being TRBD1 or TRBD2 (5 bases each). The V end was cut by 0 bases, the J end by 6 bases, with 13 bases between. Per germline, CDR1 SGHRS and CDR2 YFSETQ. This CDR3 is built from 14 residues. CDR3 DNA: TGCGCCAGCAGCTTGGATGGGGGTGTGGGCGAGCAGTACTTC. Translated, it gives CASSLDGGVGEQYF.